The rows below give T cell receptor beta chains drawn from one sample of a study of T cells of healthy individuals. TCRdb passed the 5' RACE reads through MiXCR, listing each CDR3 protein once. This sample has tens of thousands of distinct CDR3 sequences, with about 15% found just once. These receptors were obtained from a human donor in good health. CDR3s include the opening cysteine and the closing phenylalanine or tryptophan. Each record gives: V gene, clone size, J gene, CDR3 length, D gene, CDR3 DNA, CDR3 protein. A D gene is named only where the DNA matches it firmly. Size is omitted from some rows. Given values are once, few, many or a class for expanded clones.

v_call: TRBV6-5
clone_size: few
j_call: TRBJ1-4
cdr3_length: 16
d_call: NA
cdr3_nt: TGTGCCAGCATTAGCCTTCGGGCAGGCGTTAATGAAAAACTGTTTTTT
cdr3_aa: CASISLRAGVNEKLFF

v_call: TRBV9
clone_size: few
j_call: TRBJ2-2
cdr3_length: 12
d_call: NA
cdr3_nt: TGTGCCAGCAGCGTAGAATTAGGGGAGCTGTTTTTT
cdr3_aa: CASSVELGELFF

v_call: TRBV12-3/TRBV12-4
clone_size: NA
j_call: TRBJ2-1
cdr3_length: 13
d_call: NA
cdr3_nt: TGTGCCAGCAGTTTAGGCCAGGCCGTCGAGCAGTTCTTC
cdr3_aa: CASSLGQAVEQFF

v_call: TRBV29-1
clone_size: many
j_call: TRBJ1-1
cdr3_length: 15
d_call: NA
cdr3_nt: TGCAGCGTTGAAGATCGGGAAGGGGCCACCATTGAAGCTTTCTTT
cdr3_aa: CSVEDREGATIEAFF

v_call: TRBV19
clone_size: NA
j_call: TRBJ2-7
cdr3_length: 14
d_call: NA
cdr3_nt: TGTGCCAGTAGTGTCAGCGCGGACTCCTACGAGCAGTACTTC
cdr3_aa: CASSVSADSYEQYF

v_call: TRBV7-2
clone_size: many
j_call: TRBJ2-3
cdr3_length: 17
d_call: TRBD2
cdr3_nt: TGTGCCAGCAGCTTACGAGCGGGAGGGGAAGGTCGAGATACGCAGTATTTT
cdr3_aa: CASSLRAGGEGRDTQYF

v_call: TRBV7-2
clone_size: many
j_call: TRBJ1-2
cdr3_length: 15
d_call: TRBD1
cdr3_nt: TGTGCCAGCAGCTCCCCTAGGACAGGGCGCTATGGCTACACCTTC
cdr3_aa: CASSSPRTGRYGYTF

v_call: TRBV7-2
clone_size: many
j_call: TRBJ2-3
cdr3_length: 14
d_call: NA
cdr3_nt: TGTGCCAGCAGCTTAGAACCGAGCACAGATACGCAGTATTTT
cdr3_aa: CASSLEPSTDTQYF

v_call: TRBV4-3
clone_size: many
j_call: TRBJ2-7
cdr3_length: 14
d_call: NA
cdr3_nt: TGCGCCAGCAGCCAAGTCCTCCGCTCCTACGAGCAGTACTTC
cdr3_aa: CASSQVLRSYEQYF

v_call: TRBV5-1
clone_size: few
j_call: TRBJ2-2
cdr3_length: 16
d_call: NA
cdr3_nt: TGCGCCAGCAGCTTGGAGACGGTGGGGAACACCGGGGAGCTGTTTTTT
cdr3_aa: CASSLETVGNTGELFF

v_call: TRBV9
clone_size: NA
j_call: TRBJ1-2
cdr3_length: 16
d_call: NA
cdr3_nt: TGTGCCAGCAGCGTAGGGACGAGCCGGGACTCCGCCGGCTACACCTTC
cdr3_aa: CASSVGTSRDSAGYTF

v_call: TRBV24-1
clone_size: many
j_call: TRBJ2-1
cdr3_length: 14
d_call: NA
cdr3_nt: TGTGCCACCAGTGACGCAGTAAGCGGGAATGAGCAGTTCTTC
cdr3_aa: CATSDAVSGNEQFF

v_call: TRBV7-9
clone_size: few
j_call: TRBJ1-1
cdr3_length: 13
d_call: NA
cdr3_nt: TGTGCCAGCAGTAGCCCTCTAAAAGGAGAAGCTTTCTTT
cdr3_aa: CASSSPLKGEAFF

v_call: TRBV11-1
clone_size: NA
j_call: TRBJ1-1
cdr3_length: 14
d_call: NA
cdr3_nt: TGTGCCAGCAGAAACAGGGAGGGGTACACTGAAGCTTTCTTT
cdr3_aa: CASRNREGYTEAFF

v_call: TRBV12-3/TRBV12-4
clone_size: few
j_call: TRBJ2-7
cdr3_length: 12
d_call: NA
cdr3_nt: TGTGCCAGCAGGGGCCGGGGGAACGAGCAGTACTTC
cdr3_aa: CASRGRGNEQYF

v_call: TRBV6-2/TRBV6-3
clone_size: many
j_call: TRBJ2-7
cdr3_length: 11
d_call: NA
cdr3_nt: TGTGCCAGCAGCCTCCCTGGCGAGCAGTACTTC
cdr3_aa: CASSLPGEQYF

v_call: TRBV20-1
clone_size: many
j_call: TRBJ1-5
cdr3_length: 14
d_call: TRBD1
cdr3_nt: TGCAGTGCTAGGCCACAGGGGGCAAATCAGCCCCAGCATTTT
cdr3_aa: CSARPQGANQPQHF

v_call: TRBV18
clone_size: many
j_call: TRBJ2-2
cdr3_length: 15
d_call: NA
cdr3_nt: TGTGCCAGCTCACAGGAACGGGGAAGGACCGGGGAGCTGTTTTTT
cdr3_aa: CASSQERGRTGELFF